The next 13 T cell receptor beta chains were all read from a single sample in a study of cytomegalovirus exposure and HLA in healthy donors. The PCR employed 60 Vbeta primers together with 13 Jbeta primers. Libraries were prepared by immunoSEQ multiplex PCR; TCRdb keeps only in-frame clonotypes and omits some of them. The sample holds under 130,000 clones, 60% to 80% seen once. Input material: PBMCs. The origin of the receptors is a man aged 30-40 years in good health and CMV-seronegative.

The CDR3 sequence: CASQTGSIGGYTF. As DNA, the CDR3 is TGTGCCAGCCAGACAGGGTCGATCGGGGGCTACACCTTC. This sequence joins TRBV19 and TRBJ1-2; 7 bases agree with TRBD1. Germline-derived CDR1 and CDR2 are LNHDA and SQIVND (reference sequence). The CDR3 extends over 13 amino acids. Trimming removed 9 bases from V and 8 bases from J; junction bases left unmatched: 12.

The chain recombines TRBV4-2 with TRBJ2-7; 7 nucleotides match TRBD2. The CDR3 is made up of 15 amino acids. Looked up from germline, CDR1 is LGHNA and CDR2 is YNFKEQ. V was clipped by 4 bases and J by 1 base; unmatched bases: 7. In DNA form, the CDR3 reads TGTGCCAGCAGCCGGATGGGGGGGGATTCCTACGAGCAGTACTTC. Residues: CASSRMGGDSYEQYF.

The chain recombines TRBV4-2 with TRBJ2-1; 10 positions match TRBD2. Germline assignment: CDR1 LGHNA and CDR2 YNFKEQ. The CDR3 loop spans 19 amino acids. The trim removed 3 bases at V and 6 bases at J, leaving 17 bases unmatched. This CDR3 is CASSQGMGAGTSALNEQFF. The CDR3 bases are TGTGCCAGCAGCCAGGGCATGGGGGCCGGGACTAGCGCCCTCAATGAGCAGTTCTTC.

V usage is TRBV5-5 and J usage is TRBJ2-1; D unresolved. The germline CDR1 and CDR2 sequences are SGHKS and YYEKEE (reference sequence). The CDR3 is 13 amino acids. Trimming removed 0 bases at V and 6 bases at J, with 7 bases between. For the CDR3, the DNA is TGTGCCAGCAGCTTGGACAGCCTCAATGAGCAGTTCTTC. This gives the protein CASSLDSLNEQFF.

The rearrangement joins TRBV2 to TRBJ2-7; perhaps TRBD1 as D (5 bases). The CDR3 loop spans 15 amino acids. V gave up 1 base and J gave up 4 bases, with 14 bases separating them. Germline CDR1 reads SNHLY; CDR2 reads FYNNEI. CDR3 in amino acids: CASSEGQGGKYEQYF. Here the CDR3 DNA reads TGTGCCAGCAGTGAAGGGCAGGGTGGTAAGTACGAGCAGTACTTC.

The CDR3 nucleotides are TGTGCCAGCAGGGAGACAGGGGGCGGATATGGCTACACCTTC. Residues: CASRETGGGYGYTF. The chain employs TRBV7-9 and TRBJ1-2; 10 nucleotides match TRBD1. J lost 5 bases, V lost 6 bases, and 6 bases had no gene match. Germline values: CDR1 SEHNR, CDR2 FQNEAQ (reference sequence). The CDR3 loop spans 14 amino acids.

The genes are TRBV28 and TRBJ1-6, with 7 bases that match TRBD1. Germline CDR1 and CDR2: MDHEN and SYDVKM. The CDR3 has 16 amino acids. Trimming at V came to 6 bases and at J to 2 bases, leaving 7 bases not matched to a gene. This CDR3 reads CASRLPTGAYNSPLHF. CDR3 coding DNA: TGTGCCAGCAGACTCCCTACAGGGGCCTATAATTCACCCCTCCACTTT.

The chain uses TRBV7-2 and TRBJ2-2; D perhaps matches TRBD2 (5 bases). Looked up from germline, CDR1 is SGHTA and CDR2 is FQGNSA. CDR3 length equals 14 residues. Between the trimmed V and J ends, which lost 5 bases and 1 base, there was a span of 8 bases. For the CDR3, the DNA is TGTGCCAGCAGCCGCGGAGGGAACACCGGGGAGCTGTTTTTT. This codes for CASSRGGNTGELFF.

With respect to this clone: Compared with germline, one end of the junction differs, possibly owing to a read error. The rearrangement links TRBV7-7 to TRBJ2-2; tentative D call: TRBD2 (6 bases). Germline CDR1 is SSHAT and CDR2 is FNYEAQ (reference sequence). The CDR3 extends over 15 amino acids. This CDR3 reads CASSLGAGGTGELFF. CDR3 sequence (DNA): TGTGCTAGCAGCTTAGGGGCCGGGGGCACCGGGGAGCTGTTTTTT.

The J gene is TRBJ1-5, the V gene TRBV30; TRBD1 matches 10 bases. The germline V gene encodes CDR1 GTSNPN and CDR2 SVGIG (reference sequence). The CDR3 loop spans 16 amino acids. V lost 0 bases and J lost 7; bases outside the gene matches: 9. The CDR3 sequence is CAWSVRGTGAGQPQHF. The CDR3 bases are TGTGCCTGGAGTGTACGGGGGACAGGGGCAGGGCAGCCCCAGCATTTT.

This chain joins TRBV5-4 and TRBJ1-2; perhaps TRBD1 as D (6 bases). CDR1 is SGHNT and CDR2 is YYREEE in the germline V gene (reference sequence). The CDR3 is 13 residues long. V was shortened by 3 bases and J by 2 bases, with 8 bases between the two germline ends. In nucleotides, the CDR3 is TGTGCCAGCAGCTCGGGACAAAACTATGGCTACACCTTC. This translates into CASSSGQNYGYTF.

This clone occurred a few times. One end of the junction fails to match germline, which may point to a read error. Here the CDR3 reads CSSSFVGQGAIHNPYGYTF. The CDR3 DNA follows: TGTTCCAGCAGCTTCGTAGGACAGGGGGCGATCCATAACCCGTATGGCTACACCTTC. This rearrangement joins TRBV7-9 to TRBJ1-2, with TRBD1 matching 11 bases. The CDR3 is 19 amino acids. Per the germline V gene, CDR1 is SEHNR and CDR2 is FQNEAQ (reference sequence).

The V gene is TRBV9, the J gene TRBJ1-2; 8 bases are shared with TRBD1. V gave up 4 bases and J gave up 1 base; unmatched junction bases: 0. This CDR3 is 13 amino acids long. The V gene's germline CDR1 is SGDLS and CDR2 YYNGEE. CDR3 DNA sequence: TGTGCCAGCAGCACAGGGGGTAACTATGGCTACACCTTC. Residues: CASSTGGNYGYTF.